This paragraph covers one TCR beta chain sequence. The V gene's germline CDR1 is MDHEN and CDR2 SYDVKM. The length of the CDR3 is 14 residues. The ends were cut back, 7 bases at V and 4 bases at J, with 16 bases in the middle. This sample was included in a study of blood T cell repertoires in COVID-19. Only in-frame clones appear in the TCRdb table, and some are missing; sequencing was by immunoSEQ multiplex PCR. The sample lists about 210,000 clones; 92% were seen once. This sequence joins TRBV28 and TRBJ2-5; possibly TRBD1 for D (6 bases). Material for sequencing was peripheral blood. The source is a man in his thirties or forties with acute or convalescent COVID-19. CDR3 residues: CASNKQGAGETQYF. DNA for the CDR3: TGTGCCAGCAATAAACAGGGTGCGGGAGAGACCCAGTACTTC.